This entry lists 27 T cell receptor beta chains sequenced from one sample in a study of CD8+ T cells in alopecia areata. Sample treatment: oral pan-JAK inhibitor, 5-10 mg twice daily. Following RNA extraction, reverse transcription yielded cDNA that acted as the sequencing template. Produced via immunoSEQ multiplex PCR; TCRdb's table is partial and in-frame only. The repertoire holds approximately 110,000 clones, with roughly three fifths as singletons. The sequencing used CD8+ T cells sorted from blood, collected at week 24, from a patient treated with tofacitinib. The receptors come from a human donor with alopecia areata.

V gene TRBV11-2 combines with J gene TRBJ2-1; 8 bases align to TRBD1. Looked up from germline, CDR1 is SGHAT and CDR2 is FQNNGV. V lost 4 bases to trimming and J lost 9 bases; unmatched junction nucleotides: 8. The CDR3 is made up of 14 amino acids. CDR3 sequence: CASSWGTGGGEQFF. The CDR3 nucleotides are TGTGCCAGCAGCTGGGGGACAGGTGGAGGTGAGCAGTTCTTC.

The rearrangement links TRBV4-3 to TRBJ2-1, with TRBD1 matching over 11 bases. After removal of 0 bases from V and 3 bases from J, the junction contained 1 base not matched to a gene. Per the germline V gene, CDR1 is LGHNA and CDR2 is YSLEER. This CDR3 is 16 amino acids long. The DNA of the CDR3 is TGCGCCAGCAGCCAAGATGGGACAGGGGGCTACAATGAGCAGTTCTTC. This translates into CASSQDGTGGYNEQFF.

This clone was found many times. The chain carries TRBV27 and TRBJ1-1; TRBD1 might be the D (5 bases). This CDR3 is built from 13 residues. V was cut by 3 bases and J by 0 bases, with 5 bases left in between. Germline assignment: CDR1 MNHEY and CDR2 SMNVEV (reference sequence). Here the CDR3 DNA reads TGTGCCAGCAGTTTGACAGTGAACACTGAAGCTTTCTTT. Protein product: CASSLTVNTEAFF.

This clone was seen a handful of times. This rearrangement joins TRBV7-9 to TRBJ1-2, with D hard to call. CDR3 size: 14 residues. V was pared by 4 bases and J by 7 bases, with 16 bases between. Germline loops: CDR1 SEHNR, CDR2 FQNEAQ (reference sequence). The CDR3 nucleotides read TGTGCCAGCAGCTCAGCGGACGGAGAGGGTGGCTACACCTTC. It specifies CASSSADGEGGYTF.

The chain has TRBV4-1 and TRBJ2-2; maybe TRBD2 (5 bases). The CDR3 is made up of 14 amino acids. V shed 0 bases and J shed 6 bases, with 8 bases lying between them. The germline CDR1 and CDR2 sequences are MGHRA and YSYEKL. Here the CDR3 reads CASSQDRGAGELFF. In DNA form, the CDR3 reads TGCGCCAGCAGCCAAGATCGGGGTGCCGGGGAGCTGTTTTTT.

The chain carries TRBV7-2 and TRBJ2-1, with 14 bases that match TRBD2. The CDR3 runs 19 residues. With V trimmed by 3 bases and J by 9 bases, 16 bases remained unmatched. From germline, CDR1 is SGHTA and CDR2 FQGNSA. CDR3 amino acids: CASSFPRSRLAGGPVEQFF. As DNA, the CDR3 is TGTGCCAGCAGCTTCCCCCGGAGTCGACTAGCGGGGGGGCCGGTTGAGCAGTTCTTC.

This clone has more than one count but fewer than ten. The J gene is TRBJ2-3, the V gene TRBV5-1; D not resolved. Germline V gene lookup returns CDR1 SGHRS and CDR2 YFSETQ. This CDR3 contains 12 residues. V dropped 4 bases and J dropped 5 bases, with 8 bases sitting between them. The CDR3 DNA reads TGCGCCAGCAGCGAACTGGGAGATACGCAGTATTTT. As protein: CASSELGDTQYF.

J is TRBJ2-7 and V is TRBV6-5; D may be TRBD1 or TRBD2 (6 bases each). This CDR3 has 13 residues. The V end lost 7 bases, the J end lost 6 bases, and 16 bases lay between the germline ends. In germline, CDR1 is MNHEY, CDR2 SVGAGI. CDR3: CASIGGARGEQYF. The CDR3 DNA reads as TGTGCCAGCATCGGGGGCGCGAGGGGCGAGCAGTACTTC.

This chain joins TRBV27 and TRBJ1-3; no reliable D call. The CDR3 extends over 15 amino acids. Germline V gene sequence: CDR1 MNHEY, CDR2 SMNVEV (reference sequence). Trimming removed 0 bases at V and 0 bases at J, with 6 bases between. CDR3 bases: TGTGCCAGCAGTTTATCCCCTCACTCTGGAAACACCATATATTTT. The encoded protein is CASSLSPHSGNTIYF.

V usage is TRBV7-9 and J usage is TRBJ2-3, with D perhaps given as TRBD1 or TRBD2 (5 bases each). V lost 1 base and J lost 4, with 15 bases in between. The CDR3 is 16 amino acids. From germline, CDR1 is SEHNR and CDR2 FQNEAQ (reference sequence). The CDR3 loop is CASSLERTWGPDTQYF. CDR3 bases: TGTGCCAGCAGCTTAGAGCGGACTTGGGGCCCAGATACGCAGTATTTT.

Comment on this clone: Compared with germline, one end of the junction differs, possibly owing to a read error. CDR3 amino acids: CASSIGDRGDTQYF. The CDR3 nucleotides are TGTGCCAGCAGCATAGGAGACAGGGGAGATACGCAGTATTTT. V is TRBV13 and J is TRBJ2-3; 8 bases fit TRBD1. The CDR3 covers 14 residues. Germline CDR1 reads PRHDT; CDR2 reads FYEKMQ (reference sequence).

This clone was observed a few times. This CDR3 is CASSQSPGTGVYEQYF. In nucleotides, the CDR3 is TGCGCCAGCAGCCAATCCCCCGGGACAGGGGTATACGAGCAGTACTTC. The chain combines TRBV4-1 with TRBJ2-7; 10 nucleotides line up with TRBD1. With V trimmed by 2 bases and J by 4 bases, 8 bases remained unmatched. CDR1 MGHRA and CDR2 YSYEKL come from the germline V gene. This CDR3 contains 16 residues.

The V call is TRBV2, the J call TRBJ2-7; 7 bases agree with TRBD1. Germline CDR1 SNHLY, CDR2 FYNNEI. The CDR3 spans 13 residues. Losses at the gene ends were 5 bases for V and 3 bases for J; bases not matched to a gene: 4. The CDR3 coding sequence is TGTGCCAGCAGTTGGACAGGATTCTACGAGCAGTACTTC. It codes for CASSWTGFYEQYF.

This chain uses TRBV9 with TRBJ1-6; no clear D. CDR1 is SGDLS, CDR2 YYNGEE, per germline. The CDR3 loop spans 16 amino acids. V lost 3 bases and J 0 bases, leaving 10 bases between the germline ends. The CDR3 reads CASSEGGGSYNSPLHF. CDR3 DNA sequence: TGTGCCAGCAGCGAGGGCGGCGGCTCCTATAATTCACCCCTCCACTTT.

V is TRBV6-5 and J is TRBJ2-2, with D hard to call. Germline CDR1 MNHEY, CDR2 SVGAGI. This CDR3 has 13 residues. CDR3 loop: CATASGDTGELFF. Written as DNA, the CDR3 is TGTGCTACAGCTTCTGGGGACACCGGGGAGCTGTTTTTT.

This chain joins TRBV7-9 and TRBJ2-3; D is ambiguous. Trimming removed 2 bases from V and 5 bases from J, with 8 bases in between. This CDR3 has 13 residues. Germline assignment: CDR1 SEHNR and CDR2 FQNEAQ (reference sequence). This CDR3 reads CASSLNGGDTQYF. The CDR3 DNA reads as TGTGCCAGCAGCTTAAATGGCGGAGATACGCAGTATTTT.

The chain couples TRBV5-6 to TRBJ2-4; 9 bases map to TRBD1. The germline V gene has CDR1 SGHDT and CDR2 YYEEEE. Germline trimming cut 4 bases from V and 6 bases from J; bases unmatched to any gene: 2. CDR3 length equals 13 residues. CDR3 coding DNA: TGTGCCAGCAGCGGGGGACAGGGAAACATTCAGTACTTC. It specifies CASSGGQGNIQYF.

This clone was counted only a few times. This sequence joins TRBV6-1 and TRBJ2-3, with 14 nucleotides matching TRBD2. CDR3 length: 15 amino acids. Germline-derived CDR1 and CDR2 are MNHNS and SASEGT. Losses at the gene ends were 5 bases for V and 4 bases for J; bases not matched to a gene: 2. DNA of the CDR3: TGTGCCAGCAGTTTGACTAGCGGGGGGGCAGATACGCAGTATTTT. Protein: CASSLTSGGADTQYF.

In its sample, this clone was seen a few times. The chain joins TRBV5-1 to TRBJ1-1, with 7 bases matching TRBD1. CDR1 is SGHRS and CDR2 is YFSETQ in the germline V gene. The CDR3 extends over 13 amino acids. Losses at the gene ends were 5 bases for V and 4 bases for J; bases not matched to a gene: 5. CDR3 coding DNA: TGCGCCAGCAGTTTTACAGGGGTCACTGAAGCTTTCTTT. It is translated as CASSFTGVTEAFF. Based on the CDR3 plus reference TRBV5-1 and TRBJ1-1, the full variable domain is KAGVTQTPRYLIKTRGQQVTLSCSPISGHRSVSWYQQTPGQGLQFLFEYFSETQRNKGNFPGRFSGRQFSNSRSEMNVSTLELGDSALYLCASSFTGVTEAFFGQGTRLTVV.

The chain joins TRBV27 to TRBJ1-5, with D possibly matching TRBD1 (5 bases). CDR1 and CDR2 from the germline V gene are MNHEY and SMNVEV (reference sequence). The CDR3 totals 15 residues. Trimming left V 5 bases short and J 5 bases short, with 16 bases between. The CDR3 protein is CASSLGGDGDQPQHF. The CDR3 DNA sequence: TGTGCCAGCAGTCTGGGAGGGGATGGAGATCAGCCCCAGCATTTT.

The rearrangement links TRBV7-9 to TRBJ2-3, with D perhaps matching TRBD1 (6 bases). V shed 10 bases and J shed 1 base, with 12 bases lying between them. This CDR3 comprises 13 residues. Germline V gene sequence: CDR1 SEHNR, CDR2 FQNEAQ (reference sequence). CDR3: CATPDSGTDTQYF. DNA for the CDR3: TGTGCCACCCCGGACAGTGGCACAGATACGCAGTATTTT.

This clone came up once. The gene calls are TRBV15 and TRBJ2-7, with D maybe TRBD2 (6 bases). V lost 3 bases and J 2 bases, leaving 17 bases between the germline ends. CDR1 LNHNV and CDR2 YYDKDF come from the germline V gene (reference sequence). The CDR3 has 16 residues. In DNA form, the CDR3 reads TGTGCCACCAGCAGTCCATCGGGAGCGTCTGCCTACGAGCAGTACTTC. This sequence encodes CATSSPSGASAYEQYF.

The rearrangement links TRBV9 to TRBJ1-1; the D is unclear. Between the trimmed V and J ends, which lost 0 bases and 0 bases, there was a span of 3 bases. Per germline, CDR1 SGDLS and CDR2 YYNGEE. The CDR3 is made up of 13 amino acids. The CDR3 nucleotides are TGTGCCAGCAGCGTAGAACTGAACACTGAAGCTTTCTTT. Amino acid sequence: CASSVELNTEAFF.

This chain joins TRBV5-6 and TRBJ2-7, with a possible D match to TRBD1 (6 bases). In germline, CDR1 is SGHDT, CDR2 YYEEEE. Trimming removed 2 bases from V and 6 bases from J, with 12 bases in between. The CDR3 is made up of 13 amino acids. For the CDR3, the DNA is TGTGCCAGCAGCTTCGAGACACAGGGCGAGCAGTACTTC. It specifies CASSFETQGEQYF.

About this clone itself: The sample contains more than one DNA sequence encoding this CDR3. The chain uses TRBV5-4 and TRBJ1-6; TRBD1 matches 9 bases. Unmatched junction bases numbered 5, after V lost 4 bases and J lost 9 bases. The CDR3 runs to 14 residues. CDR1 is SGHNT and CDR2 is YYREEE in the germline V gene (reference sequence). The CDR3 sequence is CASSPDRGSSPLHF. Here the CDR3 DNA reads TGTGCCAGCAGCCCCGACAGGGGGAGTTCACCCCTCCACTTT.

This chain connects TRBV7-2 to TRBJ1-2, with 7 bases lining up with TRBD1. The germline gives CDR1 SGHTA, CDR2 FQGNSA. V shed 4 bases, J shed 2 bases, and the junction held 1 base outside the gene matches. The CDR3 covers 13 residues. Written as DNA, the CDR3 is TGTGCCAGCAGCTGGGACAGCAACTATGGCTACACCTTC. This encodes CASSWDSNYGYTF.

V gene TRBV5-1 combines with J gene TRBJ2-3; 9 bases are a match to TRBD1. Germline values: CDR1 SGHRS, CDR2 YFSETQ. CDR3 length: 15 amino acids. The V segment lost 6 bases and the J segment 0 bases; nucleotides outside the gene matches: 5. DNA for the CDR3: TGCGCCAGCAAAAAGACAGGGGGTAGCACAGATACGCAGTATTTT. It encodes CASKKTGGSTDTQYF.